A single sample gave rise to the 10 T cell receptor beta chains below, sequenced in a study of blood T cell repertoires in COVID-19. Profiled with immunoSEQ multiplex PCR; TCRdb holds only in-frame clones, not every one. The repertoire holds 200,000 to 250,000 clones, with roughly 82% as singletons. The sequencing sample was made of peripheral blood. The origin of the receptors is a woman older than 75 with active or convalescent COVID-19.

The chain uses TRBV7-8 and TRBJ1-5; 7 bases are a match to TRBD1. This CDR3 has 16 amino acids. Unmatched junction bases numbered 8, after V lost 0 bases and J lost 6 bases. Germline lookup yields CDR1 SGHVS and CDR2 FQNEAQ. CDR3 loop: CASSLAAGGISQPQHF. For the CDR3, the DNA is TGTGCCAGCAGCTTAGCCGCAGGGGGAATTAGTCAGCCCCAGCATTTT.

The chain couples TRBV28 to TRBJ1-3; D uncertain. Per the germline V gene, CDR1 is MDHEN and CDR2 is SYDVKM. The CDR3 loop spans 14 amino acids. The V end lost 7 bases, the J end lost 2 bases, and 12 bases lay between the germline ends. The CDR3 region has the DNA TGTGCCAGCATTGGGCGGGGAACTGGAAACACCATATATTTT. Translating it yields CASIGRGTGNTIYF. The variable domain in full, with the rest retrieved from reference TRBV28 and TRBJ1-3, is DVKVTQSSRYLVKRTGEKVFLECVQDMDHENMFWYRQDPGLGLRLIYFSYDVKMKEKGDIPEGYSVSREKKERFSLILESASTNQTSMYLCASIGRGTGNTIYFGEGSWLTVV.

CDR3 sequence reads: CASSQDGQAKYF. Written as DNA, the CDR3 is TGTGCCAGCAGCCAAGATGGGCAGGCAAAGTACTTC. The V gene is TRBV3-1 (or the pseudogene TRBV3-2), the J gene TRBJ2-5, with D uncertain. Trimming left V 0 bases short and J 12 bases short, with 11 bases between. Per the germline V gene, CDR1 is LGHDT and CDR2 is YNNKEL (reference sequence). The length of the CDR3 is 12 residues.

The rearrangement uses TRBV10-3 and TRBJ2-7; tentatively, D is TRBD2 (6 bases). CDR1 and CDR2 (germline): ENHRY, SYGVKD. Trimming took 6 bases from V and 1 from J, leaving 7 bases between them. The CDR3 spans 12 residues. The CDR3 region has the DNA TGTGCCATCAGGGCGGGGTCCTACGAGCAGTACTTC. Translating gives CAIRAGSYEQYF.

This CDR3 is CASSPQPGRGTYEQYF. DNA for the CDR3: TGTGCCAGTAGTCCCCAACCCGGCAGGGGGACCTACGAGCAGTACTTC. The chain couples TRBV19 to TRBJ2-7, with 7 bases fitting TRBD1. The germline CDR1 and CDR2 sequences are LNHDA and SQIVND (reference sequence). This CDR3 contains 16 residues. V gave up 5 bases and J gave up 2 bases; unmatched junction bases: 12.

J is TRBJ1-5 and V is TRBV5-1; D remains ambiguous. Germline CDR1 is SGHRS and CDR2 is YFSETQ. Trimming stripped 0 bases from V and 6 bases from J, with 16 bases between. The CDR3 loop spans 16 amino acids. This CDR3 is CASSLAPLSGGQPQHF. Here the CDR3 DNA reads TGCGCCAGCAGCTTGGCCCCCCTAAGTGGCGGTCAGCCCCAGCATTTT.

The V call is TRBV5-8, the J call TRBJ2-7, with a tentative D call TRBD2 (6 bases). The germline V and J ends were trimmed by 0 bases and 3 bases, with 13 bases remaining between them. The CDR3 extends over 15 amino acids. Germline CDR1 reads SGHTS; CDR2 reads YDEGEE. The DNA of the CDR3 is TGTGCCAGCAGCTTGGGCCGGCTGGGAGGCTACGAGCAGTACTTC. It translates to CASSLGRLGGYEQYF.

The V and J genes are TRBV5-1 and TRBJ1-4; 11 nucleotides agree with TRBD1. The V segment lost 6 bases and the J segment 7 bases; nucleotides outside the gene matches: 5. Germline CDR1 and CDR2: SGHRS and YFSETQ. This CDR3 region has 14 residues. CDR3 coding DNA: TGCGCCAGCAAACCGGGACAGGGGGGTGAAAAACTGTTTTTT. Amino acids: CASKPGQGGEKLFF.

This rearrangement joins TRBV28 to TRBJ2-1, with D tentatively TRBD1 (6 bases). There are 15 residues in the CDR3. Germline V gene data show CDR1 as MDHEN and CDR2 as SYDVKM. The ends were cut back, 7 bases at V and 3 bases at J, with 16 bases in the middle. The CDR3 DNA sequence: TGTGCCAGCACCGTAACAGGGAACCACTACAATGAGCAGTTCTTC. Its translation is CASTVTGNHYNEQFF.

The chain combines TRBV6-5 with TRBJ1-2; D is undetermined. The CDR3 runs 13 residues. V shed 2 bases and J shed 4 bases, with 8 bases lying between them. Per the germline V gene, CDR1 is MNHEY and CDR2 is SVGAGI. The CDR3: CASSYPRGYGYTF. In nucleotides, the CDR3 is TGTGCCAGCAGTTACCCGAGAGGCTATGGCTACACCTTC.